Here is one TCR beta chain with its context. Losses at the gene ends were 4 bases for V and 1 base for J; bases not matched to a gene: 5. This CDR3 is built from 14 residues. Germline V gene data show CDR1 as SGHNT and CDR2 as YYREEE (reference sequence). Generated by immunoSEQ multiplex PCR, the TCRdb table keeps only in-frame clones and is missing some. The profile shows 100,000 or so clones, approximately 93% of them singletons. These data originate in a study of T cell responses to AZD1222 COVID-19 vaccine. This sample comprised peripheral blood, obtained on day 0 of AZD1222 vaccination. This rearrangement joins TRBV5-4 to TRBJ2-7; 7 bases are a match to TRBD1. The receptor was isolated from an adult in good health. The CDR3 bases are TGTGCCAGCAGCGAGGACAGGCCTTCCTACGAGCAGTACTTC. Residues: CASSEDRPSYEQYF.